These 17 T cell receptor beta chains originate from one sample sequenced in a study of cytomegalovirus exposure and HLA in healthy donors. The study ran its PCR with 60 Vbeta and 13 Jbeta primers. TCRdb's table, derived via immunoSEQ multiplex PCR, lists solely in-frame clones and lacks some. Of over 150,000 clones in the sample, 80% to 90% are singletons; the top ten hold 2.4%. The source material was PBMCs. The receptors were sampled from a male donor in good health and CMV-seronegative.

The chain is built from TRBV28 and TRBJ2-7; D ambiguous. Trimming removed 8 bases from V and 2 bases from J, with 13 bases in between. Per germline, CDR1 MDHEN and CDR2 SYDVKM. The CDR3 is made up of 13 amino acids. This CDR3 reads CASGLQQTYEQYF. CDR3 sequence (DNA): TGTGCCAGCGGGTTACAGCAAACCTACGAGCAGTACTTC. The full variable domain, completed using reference TRBV28 and TRBJ2-7, is DVKVTQSSRYLVKRTGEKVFLECVQDMDHENMFWYRQDPGLGLRLIYFSYDVKMKEKGDIPEGYSVSREKKERFSLILESASTNQTSMYLCASGLQQTYEQYFGPGTRLTVT.

This clone was counted a few times. The rearrangement links TRBV5-4 to TRBJ2-7; 7 bases line up with TRBD2. The CDR3 is 14 residues long. Per germline, CDR1 SGHNT and CDR2 YYREEE (reference sequence). The ends lost 2 bases at V and 2 bases at J; junction bases unmatched: 4. The CDR3 DNA reads as TGTGCCAGCAGCTTTGGAACTAGCGCCTACGAGCAGTACTTC. Translating gives CASSFGTSAYEQYF. Filled out from reference TRBV5-4 and TRBJ2-7, the complete variable domain reads ETGVTQSPTHLIKTRGQQVTLRCSSQSGHNTVSWYQQALGQGPQFIFQYYREEENGRGNFPPRFSGLQFPNYSSELNVNALELDDSALYLCASSFGTSAYEQYFGPGTRLTVT.

V and J are TRBV9 and TRBJ1-1; tentatively, D is TRBD1 (5 bases). This CDR3 is built from 14 residues. V lost 0 bases and J 8 bases, leaving 14 bases between the germline ends. Per germline, CDR1 SGDLS and CDR2 YYNGEE. This CDR3 reads CASSVEGSGGEAFF. The CDR3, as DNA: TGTGCCAGCAGCGTAGAAGGGTCGGGGGGGGAAGCTTTCTTT. Based on the CDR3 plus reference TRBV9 and TRBJ1-1, the full variable domain is DSGVTQTPKHLITATGQRVTLRCSPRSGDLSVYWYQQSLDQGLQFLIQYYNGEERAKGNILERFSAQQFPDLHSELNLSSLELGDSALYFCASSVEGSGGEAFFGQGTRLTVV.

The chain joins TRBV4-1 to TRBJ2-1; possibly TRBD1 for D (6 bases). Trimming removed 0 bases from V and 1 base from J, with 10 bases in between. The CDR3 has 16 amino acids. Germline CDR1 and CDR2: MGHRA and YSYEKL. The CDR3 nucleotides are TGCGCCAGCAGCCAAGACAGGGGCCCTTCCTACAATGAGCAGTTCTTC. Encoded protein: CASSQDRGPSYNEQFF.

V gene TRBV9 combines with J gene TRBJ2-3; no firm D call. Trimming stripped 3 bases from V and 0 bases from J, with 5 bases between. The germline gives CDR1 SGDLS, CDR2 YYNGEE. The CDR3 is 13 residues long. The CDR3 sequence: CASSARSTDTQYF. CDR3 DNA: TGTGCCAGCAGCGCCCGGAGCACAGATACGCAGTATTTT.

V is TRBV4-3 and J is TRBJ2-1, with D possibly being TRBD2 (6 bases). The germline gives CDR1 LGHNA, CDR2 YSLEER. This CDR3 region has 16 residues. V was clipped by 0 bases and J by 4 bases, with 13 bases between them. CDR3 nucleotides: TGCGCCAGCAGCCAAGATCCGGGACTCTTGTACAATGAGCAGTTCTTC. Its protein is CASSQDPGLLYNEQFF.

The CDR3 DNA follows: TGTGCCAGCAGTTTTGGGGGGGGGCGCTTCACCGGGGAGCTGTTTTTT. Its translation is CASSFGGGRFTGELFF. This sequence joins TRBV28 and TRBJ2-2; D possibly corresponds to TRBD2 (7 bases). This CDR3 region has 16 residues. Trimming took off 3 bases at V and 4 bases at J, with 15 bases between the two ends. CDR1 is MDHEN, CDR2 SYDVKM, per germline.

The rearrangement uses TRBV6-5 and TRBJ2-3, with 7 bases identical to TRBD2. Germline CDR1 reads MNHEY; CDR2 reads SVGAGI. V lost 0 bases, J lost 5 bases, and 2 bases stayed unmatched. This CDR3 has 14 amino acids. The CDR3 bases are TGTGCCAGCAGTTACTCGCGGGGGATAGATACGCAGTATTTT. Amino acid sequence: CASSYSRGIDTQYF.

V and J are TRBV15 and TRBJ1-4, with 9 nucleotides matching TRBD1. The V gene end was trimmed by 0 bases and the J gene end by 6 bases; junction bases not matched to a gene: 5. Germline values: CDR1 LNHNV, CDR2 YYDKDF (reference sequence). CDR3 length: 16 residues. In nucleotides, the CDR3 is TGTGCCACCAGCAGAGAAACAGGGGGCACGGATGAAAAACTGTTTTTT. This translates into CATSRETGGTDEKLFF.

The gene calls are TRBV30 and TRBJ2-7; 8 positions match TRBD1. With 0 bases clipped from V and 6 bases from J, the junction kept 10 bases outside the gene matches. There are 15 residues in the CDR3. CDR1 is GTSNPN and CDR2 is SVGIG in the germline V gene (reference sequence). The CDR3 nucleotides read TGTGCCTGGAGTGTTGTCCCGATACAGGGGGGCGAGCAGTACTTC. This codes for CAWSVVPIQGGEQYF.

The chain has TRBV28 and TRBJ1-2; 10 bases are a match to TRBD1. Unmatched junction bases numbered 17, after V lost 6 bases and J lost 1 base. CDR1 and CDR2 from the germline V gene are MDHEN and SYDVKM. The CDR3 covers 19 residues. CDR3 nucleotide sequence: TGTGCCAGCAGAGTTCCGCCAAGACAGGGGGCTATGGGTAACTATGGCTACACCTTC. This sequence encodes CASRVPPRQGAMGNYGYTF.

The chain couples TRBV4-2 to TRBJ1-2; 9 nucleotides agree with TRBD1. CDR3 length: 13 amino acids. Germline CDR1 and CDR2: LGHNA and YNFKEQ. Losses at the gene ends were 4 bases for V and 6 bases for J; bases not matched to a gene: 3. In nucleotides, the CDR3 is TGTGCCAGCAGCCGGGACAGGGAAGATGGCTACACCTTC. Translating gives CASSRDREDGYTF.

V is TRBV4-2 and J is TRBJ2-3; TRBD2 agrees at 7 bases. CDR1 and CDR2 from the germline V gene are LGHNA and YNFKEQ. Unmatched junction bases numbered 6, after V lost 7 bases and J lost 2 bases. The CDR3 consists of 14 residues. The DNA of the CDR3 is TGTGCCAGCACCCTGGGGGGGGACACAGATACGCAGTATTTT. Its protein is CASTLGGDTDTQYF.

The table lists this clone with a few counts. V is TRBV13 and J is TRBJ2-7, with 7 bases that match TRBD1. Per germline, CDR1 PRHDT and CDR2 FYEKMQ (reference sequence). The CDR3 contains 12 residues. V lost 5 bases to trimming and J lost 9 bases; unmatched junction nucleotides: 7. The CDR3: CASSRRDSGQYF. The CDR3, as DNA: TGTGCCAGCAGCCGCCGGGACAGCGGGCAGTACTTC.

The chain carries TRBV18 and TRBJ2-7, with TRBD1 matching over 8 bases. CDR1 and CDR2 (germline): KGHSH, LQKENI. The CDR3 is 15 amino acids. J lost 6 bases, V lost 6 bases, and 13 bases had no gene match. The CDR3 is CASSPLGRGLREQYF. In DNA form, the CDR3 reads TGTGCCAGCTCTCCCCTTGGCAGGGGGCTACGCGAGCAGTACTTC.

The rearrangement uses TRBV7-9 and TRBJ2-5; 11 bases fit TRBD2. The V gene's germline CDR1 is SEHNR and CDR2 FQNEAQ (reference sequence). CDR3 length: 17 residues. V lost 2 bases to trimming and J lost 5 bases; unmatched junction nucleotides: 10. The DNA of the CDR3 is TGTGCCAGCAGCTTAAGTCGGCTAGCGGGGGGCGGTGAGACCCAGTACTTC. Protein sequence: CASSLSRLAGGGETQYF.

This rearrangement joins TRBV7-2 to TRBJ2-7; D is ambiguous. Trimming removed 0 bases from V and 1 base from J, with 7 bases in between. The germline V gene encodes CDR1 SGHTA and CDR2 FQGNSA. This CDR3 has 14 residues. The CDR3 loop is CASSLASQSYEQYF. CDR3 bases: TGTGCCAGCAGCTTAGCCTCCCAGTCCTACGAGCAGTACTTC.